The sequence of this T cell receptor (beta chain) was determined in a study of cytomegalovirus exposure and HLA in healthy donors. About the study: The study's early data release held some 85 million unique TCRs from HLA-typed donors.

Among the donors, all were healthy bone marrow donors. Nominally healthy donors provided the samples, though records likely missed some immune exposures. Primers: 60 Vbeta forward and 13 Jbeta reverse. The repertoire was sequenced with immunoSEQ multiplex PCR; TCRdb's copy has only in-frame clones and lacks some. The table has tens of thousands of clones, 81% seen once. The ends lost 0 bases at V and 6 bases at J; junction bases unmatched: 3. The CDR3 length is 15 residues. From germline, CDR1 is LNHNV and CDR2 YYDKDF (reference sequence). In this sample, this clone turned up once. The specimen sequenced was PBMCs. This clonotype was sampled from a man aged 45-65 years in good health and CMV-seronegative. The chain couples TRBV15 to TRBJ2-7; 12 bases line up with TRBD1. Here the CDR3 DNA reads TGTGCCACCAGCAGAGATAGGGACAGGGGGCGCGAGCAGTACTTC. Amino acid sequence: CATSRDRDRGREQYF. Full variable domain (rest looked up from reference TRBV15 and TRBJ2-7): DAMVIQNPRYQVTQFGKPVTLSCSQTLNHNVMYWYQQKSSQAPKLLFHYYDKDFNNEADTPDNFQSRRPNTSFCFLDIRSPGLGDTAMYLCATSRDRDRGREQYFGPGTRLTVT.